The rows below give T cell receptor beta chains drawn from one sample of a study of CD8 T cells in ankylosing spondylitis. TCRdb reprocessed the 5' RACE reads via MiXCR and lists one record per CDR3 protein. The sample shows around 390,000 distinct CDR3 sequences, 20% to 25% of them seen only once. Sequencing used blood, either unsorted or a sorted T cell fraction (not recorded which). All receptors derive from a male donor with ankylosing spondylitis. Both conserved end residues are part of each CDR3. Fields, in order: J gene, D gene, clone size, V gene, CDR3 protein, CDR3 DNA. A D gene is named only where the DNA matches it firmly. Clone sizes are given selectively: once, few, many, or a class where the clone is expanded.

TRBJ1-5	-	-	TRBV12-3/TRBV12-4	CASSFDTFNQPQHF	TGTGCCAGCAGTTTCGACACCTTCAATCAGCCCCAGCATTTT
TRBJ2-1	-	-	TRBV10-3	CAISESTRTFNEQFF	TGTGCCATCAGTGAGTCTACCCGGACCTTCAATGAGCAGTTCTTC
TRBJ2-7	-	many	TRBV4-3	CASSLGLPDSYEQYF	TGCGCCAGCAGCCTCGGACTACCCGATTCCTACGAGCAGTACTTC
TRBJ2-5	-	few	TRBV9	CASINFGETQYF	TGTGCCAGCATCAATTTCGGTGAGACCCAGTACTTC
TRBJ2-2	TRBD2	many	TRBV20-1	CSARKLAGADGELFF	TGCAGTGCTAGAAAACTAGCGGGAGCAGACGGGGAGCTGTTTTTT
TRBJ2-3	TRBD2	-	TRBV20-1	CSATGRAGPDTQYF	TGCAGTGCTACCGGGAGGGCCGGACCAGATACGCAGTATTTT
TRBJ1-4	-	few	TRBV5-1	CASSLDFGGNEKLFF	TGCGCCAGCAGCTTGGATTTTGGGGGCAATGAAAAACTGTTTTTT
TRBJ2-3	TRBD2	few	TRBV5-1	CASSFGLAGVGDTQYF	TGCGCCAGCAGCTTCGGACTAGCGGGAGTCGGAGATACGCAGTATTTT
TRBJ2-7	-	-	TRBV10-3	CAISEAGSLAYEQYF	TGTGCCATCAGTGAGGCCGGGTCATTGGCCTACGAGCAGTACTTC
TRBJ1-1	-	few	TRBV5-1	CASSLAGLIQDTEAFF	TGCGCCAGCAGCTTGGCGGGGCTAATCCAGGACACTGAAGCTTTCTTT
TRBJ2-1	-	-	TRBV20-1	CSASIWGSYNEQFF	TGCAGTGCTAGTATATGGGGCTCCTACAATGAGCAGTTCTTC
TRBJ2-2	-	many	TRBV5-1	CASSAQNTGELFF	TGCGCCAGCAGCGCACAGAACACCGGGGAGCTGTTTTTT
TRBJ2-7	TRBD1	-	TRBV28	CASRDDRGLREQYF	TGTGCCAGCAGAGACGACAGGGGGCTTCGGGAGCAGTACTTC
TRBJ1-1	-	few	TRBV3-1	CASSQEVARTNTEAFF	TGTGCCAGCAGCCAAGAAGTAGCAAGAACGAACACTGAAGCTTTCTTT
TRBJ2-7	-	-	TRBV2	CASSGAPHLEQYF	TGTGCCAGCAGTGGCGCCCCCCACCTCGAGCAGTACTTC
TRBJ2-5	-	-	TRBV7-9	CASSAKETQYF	TGTGCCAGCAGCGCCAAAGAGACCCAGTACTTC
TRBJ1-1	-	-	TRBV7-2	CASSYAGVLNTEAFF	TGTGCCAGCAGCTACGCAGGGGTTCTGAACACTGAAGCTTTCTTT
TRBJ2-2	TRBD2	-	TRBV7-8	CASSLGVWTRSTGELFF	TGTGCCAGCAGCTTAGGGGTGTGGACTAGAAGTACCGGGGAGCTGTTTTTT
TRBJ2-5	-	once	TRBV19	CASSTTGTNKETQYF	TGTGCCAGTAGTACCACTGGGACCAATAAAGAGACCCAGTACTTC
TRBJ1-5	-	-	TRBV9	CASSVQADQPQHF	TGTGCCAGCAGCGTCCAGGCTGATCAGCCCCAGCATTTT
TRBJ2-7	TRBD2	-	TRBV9	CASSARTSGPPRPYEQYF	TGTGCCAGCAGCGCTCGGACTAGCGGGCCCCCAAGACCTTACGAGCAGTACTTC
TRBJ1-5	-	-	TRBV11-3	CASSPDLSNQPQHF	TGTGCCAGCAGCCCGGACCTTAGCAATCAGCCCCAGCATTTT
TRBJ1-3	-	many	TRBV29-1	CSVSWFPRNTIYF	TGCAGCGTCAGTTGGTTCCCAAGAAACACCATATATTTT
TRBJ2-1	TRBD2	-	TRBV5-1	CASSLFGSGRAGSYNEQFF	TGCGCCAGCAGCTTGTTTGGTAGCGGGAGGGCCGGGTCCTACAATGAGCAGTTCTTC
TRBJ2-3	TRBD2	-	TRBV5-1	CASSSKLAGRTDTQYF	TGCGCCAGCAGCTCTAAACTAGCGGGGCGCACAGATACGCAGTATTTT
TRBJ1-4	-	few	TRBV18	CASSPVRGSNEKLFF	TGTGCCAGCTCACCTGTGCGCGGATCTAATGAAAAACTGTTTTTT
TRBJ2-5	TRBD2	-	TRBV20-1	CSAIGLAGFGETQYF	TGCAGTGCTATCGGACTAGCGGGATTTGGAGAGACCCAGTACTTC
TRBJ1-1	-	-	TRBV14	CASSRNRGGNTEAFF	TGTGCCAGCAGTCGAAATAGGGGCGGGAACACTGAAGCTTTCTTT
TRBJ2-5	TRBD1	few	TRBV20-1	CSARDTGGLETQYF	TGCAGTGCTAGAGATACAGGGGGCCTTGAGACCCAGTACTTC
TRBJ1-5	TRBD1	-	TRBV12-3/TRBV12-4	CASSLDRGLLQPQHF	TGTGCCAGCAGTTTAGACAGGGGGCTCCTTCAGCCCCAGCATTTT
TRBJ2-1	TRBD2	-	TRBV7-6	CASSLPGLHNEQFF	TGTGCCAGCAGCTTACCGGGACTACACAATGAGCAGTTCTTC
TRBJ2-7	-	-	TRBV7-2	CASSLALGALYEQYF	TGTGCCAGCAGCTTAGCTTTGGGGGCACTATACGAGCAGTACTTC
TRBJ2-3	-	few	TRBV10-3	CAISGSAETFTDTQYF	TGTGCCATCAGCGGCAGTGCCGAGACTTTCACAGATACGCAGTATTTT
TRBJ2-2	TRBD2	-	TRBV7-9	CASSSRTSGSTGELFF	TGTGCCAGCAGCTCCCGGACTAGCGGGAGCACCGGGGAGCTGTTTTTT
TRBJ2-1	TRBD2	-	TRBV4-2	CASSQVGASSGGEQFF	TGTGCCAGCAGCCAAGTAGGGGCGTCTAGCGGGGGTGAGCAGTTCTTC
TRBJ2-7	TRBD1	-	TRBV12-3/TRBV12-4	CASSTQGAWNYEQYF	TGTGCCAGCAGCACACAGGGGGCTTGGAACTACGAGCAGTACTTC
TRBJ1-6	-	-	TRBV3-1	CASSSTGRGSPLHF	TGTGCCAGCAGCTCTACAGGGAGGGGGTCACCCCTCCACTTT
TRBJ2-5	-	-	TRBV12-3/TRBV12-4	CASSPGALETQYF	TGTGCCAGCAGCCCGGGGGCGTTGGAGACCCAGTACTTC
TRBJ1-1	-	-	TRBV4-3	CASSQDGGNTEAFF	TGCGCCAGCAGCCAAGATGGCGGGAACACTGAAGCTTTCTTT
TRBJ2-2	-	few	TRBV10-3	CAISEGRNTGELFF	TGTGCCATCAGTGAGGGACGGAACACCGGGGAGCTGTTTTTT
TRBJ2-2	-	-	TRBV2	CASSEVRTQNTGELFF	TGTGCCAGCAGTGAGGTTCGGACCCAGAACACCGGGGAGCTGTTTTTT
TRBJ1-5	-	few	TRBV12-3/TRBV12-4	CASSLSVQVSNQPQHF	TGTGCCAGCAGTTTAAGTGTTCAGGTTAGCAATCAGCCCCAGCATTTT
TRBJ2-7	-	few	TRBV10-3	CAISEWRQNYEQYF	TGTGCCATCAGTGAGTGGCGGCAGAACTACGAGCAGTACTTC
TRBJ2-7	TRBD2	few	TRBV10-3	CAIRLAGKYEQYF	TGTGCCATCCGACTAGCGGGGAAATACGAGCAGTACTTC
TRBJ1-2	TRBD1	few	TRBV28	CASSQTGEWYGYTF	TGTGCCAGCAGTCAAACAGGGGAGTGGTATGGCTACACCTTC
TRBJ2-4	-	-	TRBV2	CARRPPGVKNIQYF	TGTGCCCGCCGCCCCCCGGGAGTCAAAAACATTCAGTACTTC
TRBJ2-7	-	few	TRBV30	CAWRLHSYEQYF	TGTGCCTGGCGCCTCCACAGCTACGAGCAGTACTTC
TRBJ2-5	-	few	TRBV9	CASSKPGHQETQYF	TGTGCCAGCAGCAAACCGGGACACCAAGAGACCCAGTACTTC
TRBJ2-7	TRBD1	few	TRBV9	CASSVGRDRGTEQYF	TGTGCCAGCAGCGTGGGGCGGGACAGGGGGACCGAGCAGTACTTC
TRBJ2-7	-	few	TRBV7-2	CASSLGGGGSPYEQYF	TGTGCCAGCAGCTTAGGTGGAGGGGGTAGCCCGTACGAGCAGTACTTC